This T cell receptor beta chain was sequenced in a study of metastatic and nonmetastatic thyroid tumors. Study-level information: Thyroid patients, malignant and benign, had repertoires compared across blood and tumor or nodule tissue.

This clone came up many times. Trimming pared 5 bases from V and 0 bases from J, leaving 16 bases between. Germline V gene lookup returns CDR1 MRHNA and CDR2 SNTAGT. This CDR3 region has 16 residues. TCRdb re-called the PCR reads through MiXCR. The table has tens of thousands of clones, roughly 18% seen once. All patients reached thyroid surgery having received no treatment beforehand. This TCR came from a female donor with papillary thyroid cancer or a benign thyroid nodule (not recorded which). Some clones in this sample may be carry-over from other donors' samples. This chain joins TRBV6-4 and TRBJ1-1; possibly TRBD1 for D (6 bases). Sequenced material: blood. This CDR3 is CASSQQSRDMNTEAFF. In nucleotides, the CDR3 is TGTGCCAGCAGTCAACAGTCCAGGGACATGAACACTGAAGCTTTCTTT.